The 14 T cell receptor beta chains listed next were all sequenced from one sample in a study of blood T cell repertoires in COVID-19. The repertoire was sequenced with immunoSEQ multiplex PCR; TCRdb's copy has only in-frame clones and lacks some. The sample yields about 350,000 clones, about 90% seen once. Sequencing input: PBMCs or T cells enriched from blood (not recorded which). The origin of the receptors is a woman in her 30s who had recovered from COVID-19.

V and J are TRBV2 and TRBJ2-7; D perhaps matches TRBD1 (5 bases). V was cut by 6 bases and J by 0 bases, with 6 bases left in between. The germline V gene has CDR1 SNHLY and CDR2 FYNNEI. The length of the CDR3 is 12 residues. CDR3 sequence: CASRDNSYEQYF. CDR3 bases: TGTGCCAGCAGGGACAACTCCTACGAGCAGTACTTC.

The V gene is TRBV30, the J gene TRBJ2-3; 11 bases agree with TRBD2. The CDR3 is 14 amino acids. The V gene end was trimmed by 4 bases and the J gene end by 3 bases; junction bases not matched to a gene: 3. The germline gives CDR1 GTSNPN, CDR2 SVGIG (reference sequence). The CDR3 DNA reads TGTGCCTGGAATCTAGCGGGGGGTACAGATACGCAGTATTTT. Its translation is CAWNLAGGTDTQYF.

The chain carries TRBV7-2 and TRBJ1-3; D not resolved. The CDR3 contains 15 residues. Germline V lookup: CDR1 SGHTA, CDR2 FQGNSA. Trimming removed 1 base at V and 0 bases at J, with 7 bases between. The CDR3 bases are TGTGCCAGCAGCTTAGGCGGCAACTCTGGAAACACCATATATTTT. It yields the protein CASSLGGNSGNTIYF.

This chain links TRBV28 with TRBJ2-2; D may be TRBD2 (6 bases). Trimming removed 3 bases from V and 4 bases from J, with 12 bases in between. The CDR3 length is 15 residues. Germline V gene lookup returns CDR1 MDHEN and CDR2 SYDVKM. DNA of the CDR3: TGTGCCAGCAGTTTCTTCCAGGGAGGCACCGGGGAGCTGTTTTTT. This sequence encodes CASSFFQGGTGELFF.

The V call is TRBV4-3, the J call TRBJ1-5, with a possible D match to TRBD1 (5 bases). The CDR3 is 14 residues long. Germline CDR1 reads LGHNA; CDR2 reads YSLEER. The V and J ends lost 1 base and 9 bases respectively, with 13 bases between them. CDR3 sequence: CASSQGAGQPPQHF. CDR3 bases: TGCGCCAGCAGCCAAGGGGCAGGGCAACCGCCCCAGCATTTT.

CDR3 region: CASSSRQGGEKLFF. The CDR3 coding sequence is TGTGCCAGTAGTTCCAGACAGGGGGGGGAAAAACTGTTTTTT. The chain has TRBV19 and TRBJ1-4; 9 nucleotides match TRBD1. The CDR3 consists of 14 residues. The germline V gene has CDR1 LNHDA and CDR2 SQIVND (reference sequence). The V and J ends lost 5 bases and 8 bases, in that order; junction bases with no gene match: 6. Full variable domain (outside the CDR3, taken from reference TRBV19 and TRBJ1-4): DGGITQSPKYLFRKEGQNVTLSCEQNLNHDAMYWYRQDPGQGLRLIYYSQIVNDFQKGDIAEGYSVSREKKESFPLTVTSAQKNPTAFYLCASSSRQGGEKLFFGSGTQLSVL.

The chain carries TRBV28 and TRBJ1-5; 12 nucleotides agree with TRBD1. CDR1 MDHEN and CDR2 SYDVKM come from the germline V gene. J gave up 6 bases and V 10 bases, and 7 bases lay outside the gene matches. The CDR3 length is 14 residues. CDR3 DNA: TGTGCCACAGCCGGGACAGGGGGCGTTCAGCCCCAGCATTTT. Translated, it gives CATAGTGGVQPQHF.

For this clone: Other DNA sequences in the sample encode the same CDR3. V is TRBV28 and J is TRBJ1-2; D may be TRBD1 (5 bases). This CDR3 has 14 residues. Trimming pared 3 bases from V and 2 bases from J, leaving 10 bases between. Germline V gives CDR1 MDHEN, CDR2 SYDVKM. CDR3 loop: CASSLGGSNYGYTF. The CDR3 DNA reads TGTGCCAGCAGTTTGGGGGGATCAAACTATGGCTACACCTTC.

The chain is built from TRBV30 and TRBJ2-3, with D uncertain. Germline CDR1 is GTSNPN and CDR2 is SVGIG (reference sequence). The CDR3 covers 12 residues. V lost 3 bases to trimming and J lost 6 bases, with 10 bases between them. The CDR3 reads CAWSPPVDTQYF. In nucleotides, the CDR3 is TGTGCCTGGAGCCCCCCGGTGGATACGCAGTATTTT.

This chain connects TRBV5-1 to TRBJ1-2; D unresolved. The V gene's germline CDR1 is SGHRS and CDR2 YFSETQ. The ends were cut back, 2 bases at V and 6 bases at J, with 14 bases in the middle. The CDR3 covers 14 residues. The chain's CDR3 is CASSFGDRSDGYTF. In nucleotides, the CDR3 is TGCGCCAGCAGCTTCGGGGATCGGTCGGATGGCTACACCTTC.

The chain has TRBV5-1 and TRBJ2-5; 10 bases fit TRBD2. V shed 0 bases and J 5 bases; nucleotides not matched to a gene: 4. The CDR3 covers 15 residues. Germline CDR1 is SGHRS and CDR2 is YFSETQ. The CDR3 protein is CASSLGVAGGETQYF. Written as DNA, the CDR3 is TGCGCCAGCAGCTTGGGAGTAGCGGGGGGTGAGACCCAGTACTTC. Variable domain in full (rest from reference TRBV5-1 and TRBJ2-5): KAGVTQTPRYLIKTRGQQVTLSCSPISGHRSVSWYQQTPGQGLQFLFEYFSETQRNKGNFPGRFSGRQFSNSRSEMNVSTLELGDSALYLCASSLGVAGGETQYFGPGTRLLVL.

V usage is TRBV5-1 and J usage is TRBJ2-7; no definite D call. Between the trimmed V and J ends, which lost 0 bases and 0 bases, there was a span of 10 bases. The CDR3 totals 15 residues. Germline CDR1 and CDR2: SGHRS and YFSETQ. CDR3 sequence reads: CASSLGDMSSYEQYF. DNA for the CDR3: TGCGCCAGCAGCTTGGGCGACATGAGCTCCTACGAGCAGTACTTC.

The chain's CDR3 is CASRPTQRDNEQFF. In nucleotides, the CDR3 is TGTGCCAGCAGACCAACACAGAGGGACAATGAGCAGTTCTTC. V gene TRBV5-4 combines with J gene TRBJ2-1; TRBD2 might be the D (5 bases). The CDR3 runs to 14 residues. V lost 5 bases, J lost 5 bases, and 14 bases lay in between. Germline V gene lookup returns CDR1 SGHNT and CDR2 YYREEE (reference sequence).

V usage is TRBV6-1 and J usage is TRBJ1-5; maybe TRBD1 (5 bases). The germline CDR1 and CDR2 sequences are MNHNS and SASEGT. Trimming cost V 4 bases and J 0 bases, with 13 bases left between them. The CDR3 runs 16 residues. CDR3: CASSVKQVYSNQPQHF. CDR3 DNA: TGTGCCAGCAGTGTAAAACAGGTTTATAGCAATCAGCCCCAGCATTTT.